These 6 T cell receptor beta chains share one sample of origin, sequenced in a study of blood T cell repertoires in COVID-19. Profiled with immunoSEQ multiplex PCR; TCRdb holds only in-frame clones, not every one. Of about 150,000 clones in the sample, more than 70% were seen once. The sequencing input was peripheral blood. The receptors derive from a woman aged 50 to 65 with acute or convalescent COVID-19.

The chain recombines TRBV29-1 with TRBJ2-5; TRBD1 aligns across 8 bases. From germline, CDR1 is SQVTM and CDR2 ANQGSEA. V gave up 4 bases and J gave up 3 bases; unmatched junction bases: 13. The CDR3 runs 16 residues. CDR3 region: CSVGEPGGAFEETQYF. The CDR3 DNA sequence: TGCAGCGTTGGGGAGCCAGGGGGCGCGTTTGAAGAGACCCAGTACTTC.

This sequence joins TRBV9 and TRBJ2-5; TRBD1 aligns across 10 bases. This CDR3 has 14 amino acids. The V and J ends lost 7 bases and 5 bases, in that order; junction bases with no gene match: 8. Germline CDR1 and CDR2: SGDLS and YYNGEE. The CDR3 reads CASGTTGGWETQYF. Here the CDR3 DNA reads TGTGCCAGCGGAACGACAGGGGGCTGGGAGACCCAGTACTTC.

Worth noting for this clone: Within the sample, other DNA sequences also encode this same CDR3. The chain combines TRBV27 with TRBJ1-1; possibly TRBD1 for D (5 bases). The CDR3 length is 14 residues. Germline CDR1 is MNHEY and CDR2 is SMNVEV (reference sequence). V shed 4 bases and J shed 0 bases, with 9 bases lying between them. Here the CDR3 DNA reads TGTGCCAGCAGTTCCCCAGGGTTGAACACTGAAGCTTTCTTT. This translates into CASSSPGLNTEAFF.

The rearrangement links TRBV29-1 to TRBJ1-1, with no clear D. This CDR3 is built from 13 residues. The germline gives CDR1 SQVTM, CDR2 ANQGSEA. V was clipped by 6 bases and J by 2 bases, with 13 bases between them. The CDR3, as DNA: TGCAGCGTCGCTTACGACATAAACACTGAAGCTTTCTTT. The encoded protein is CSVAYDINTEAFF. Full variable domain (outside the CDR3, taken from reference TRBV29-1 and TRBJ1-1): SAVISQKPSRDICQRGTSLTIQCQVDSQVTMMFWYRQQPGQSLTLIATANQGSEATYESGFVIDKFPISRPNLTFSTLTVSNMSPEDSSIYLCSVAYDINTEAFFGQGTRLTVV.

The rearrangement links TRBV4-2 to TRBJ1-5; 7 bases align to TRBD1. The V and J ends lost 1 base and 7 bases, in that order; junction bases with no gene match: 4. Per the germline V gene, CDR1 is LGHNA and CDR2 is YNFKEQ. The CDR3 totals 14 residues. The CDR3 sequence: CASSQGDRRQPQHF. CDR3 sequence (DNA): TGTGCCAGCAGCCAAGGGGACAGAAGGCAGCCCCAGCATTTT.

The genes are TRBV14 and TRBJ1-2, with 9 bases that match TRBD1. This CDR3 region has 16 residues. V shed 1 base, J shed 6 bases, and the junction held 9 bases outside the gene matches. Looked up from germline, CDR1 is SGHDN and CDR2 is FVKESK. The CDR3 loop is CASSQAGTGTLNGYTF. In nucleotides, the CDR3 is TGTGCCAGCAGCCAAGCCGGGACAGGGACGTTAAATGGCTACACCTTC.